The present T cell receptor (beta chain) was sequenced within a study of blood T cell repertoires in COVID-19. As handled by the study authors: Cell counts per sample came from amplifying reference gene primers. The method was immunoSEQ multiplex PCR; TCRdb's version includes in-frame clones alone and lacks a portion of them. V, J and clone size were drawn from that table, and D and trimming were deduced from the DNA. The sample carries some 80,000 clones, roughly 90% recorded once. Trimming cost V 6 bases and J 4 bases; bases outside gene matches: 11. This CDR3 spans 15 amino acids. Germline CDR1 MNHEY, CDR2 SVGAGI.

This TCR was sampled from a woman older than 75 with active or convalescent COVID-19. This rearrangement joins TRBV6-5 to TRBJ1-2; 7 bases match TRBD1. Sequencing input: peripheral blood. DNA of the CDR3: TGTGCCAGCAGAAATACAGGCCGACAGGGCTATGGCTACACCTTC. It specifies CASRNTGRQGYGYTF.